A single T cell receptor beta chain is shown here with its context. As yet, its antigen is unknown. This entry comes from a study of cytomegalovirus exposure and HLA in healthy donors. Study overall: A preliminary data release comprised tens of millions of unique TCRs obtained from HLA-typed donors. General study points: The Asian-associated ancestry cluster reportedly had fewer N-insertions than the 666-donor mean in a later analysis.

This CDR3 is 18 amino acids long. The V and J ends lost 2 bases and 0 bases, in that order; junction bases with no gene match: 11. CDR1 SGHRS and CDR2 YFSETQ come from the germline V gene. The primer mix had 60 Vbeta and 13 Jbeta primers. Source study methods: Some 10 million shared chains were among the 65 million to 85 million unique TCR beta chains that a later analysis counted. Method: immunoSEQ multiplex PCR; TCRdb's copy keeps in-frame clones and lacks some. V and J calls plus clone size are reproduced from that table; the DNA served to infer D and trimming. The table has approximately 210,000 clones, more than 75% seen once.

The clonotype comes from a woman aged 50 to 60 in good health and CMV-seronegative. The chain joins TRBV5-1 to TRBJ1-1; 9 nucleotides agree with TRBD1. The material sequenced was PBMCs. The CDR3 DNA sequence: TGCGCCAGCAGCTTTTTAGGACAGGGGAGTATCATGAACACTGAAGCTTTCTTT. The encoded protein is CASSFLGQGSIMNTEAFF.